A single sample is the source of the 21 T cell receptor beta chains below, sequenced in a study of OX40 agonist ivuxolimab in advanced cancers. The protocol was immunoSEQ multiplex PCR, while the TCRdb copy is restricted to in-frame clones and leaves out a portion. Here the sample spans some 85,000 clones, 75% to 95% being singletons. The source material was CD4+ or CD8+ T cells sorted from blood, sampled in a trial of the OX40 agonist ivuxolimab. The receptor source for this set is an adult with an advanced solid tumor such as melanoma, head and neck, liver or kidney cancer.

The chain has TRBV6-1 and TRBJ1-5; no definite D call. The CDR3 loop spans 14 amino acids. Trimming pared 1 base from V and 4 bases from J, leaving 8 bases between. CDR1 and CDR2 from the germline V gene are MNHNS and SASEGT. CDR3 DNA sequence: TGTGCCAGCAGTGAAGGCTCCGGGAATCAGCCCCAGCATTTT. Its translation: CASSEGSGNQPQHF.

This clone was seen just once. The V gene is TRBV5-1, the J gene TRBJ2-1; TRBD1 aligns across 9 bases. J was trimmed by 13 bases and V by 4 bases; bases with no gene match: 6. Germline loops: CDR1 SGHRS, CDR2 YFSETQ. The CDR3 has 12 residues. For the CDR3, the DNA is TGCGCCAGCAGCCTATCGGGACAGGGACAGTTCTTC. Its protein is CASSLSGQGQFF. Full variable domain (rest looked up from reference TRBV5-1 and TRBJ2-1): KAGVTQTPRYLIKTRGQQVTLSCSPISGHRSVSWYQQTPGQGLQFLFEYFSETQRNKGNFPGRFSGRQFSNSRSEMNVSTLELGDSALYLCASSLSGQGQFFGPGTRLTVL.

The CDR3 loop is CASSQDPKKGTSGRSDEQFF. In DNA, the CDR3 is TGCGCCAGCAGCCAAGATCCCAAGAAGGGGACTAGCGGGAGAAGCGATGAGCAGTTCTTC. The chain has TRBV4-3 and TRBJ2-1; 14 bases match TRBD2. Trimming at V came to 0 bases and at J to 8 bases, leaving 15 bases not matched to a gene. The V gene's germline CDR1 is LGHNA and CDR2 YSLEER. The length of the CDR3 is 20 residues.

This chain joins TRBV7-6 and TRBJ2-7, with a tentative D call TRBD2 (6 bases). In germline, CDR1 is SGHVS, CDR2 FNYEAQ. Trimming left V 3 bases short and J 5 bases short, with 14 bases between. This CDR3 is built from 14 residues. CDR3 sequence: CASSLGGGYDEQYF. The DNA of the CDR3 is TGTGCCAGCAGCTTGGGGGGTGGCTACGACGAGCAGTACTTC.

This chain uses TRBV5-1 with TRBJ2-7; the D gene is possibly TRBD1 (8 bases). This CDR3 region has 14 residues. Germline loops: CDR1 SGHRS, CDR2 YFSETQ. Trimming stripped 4 bases from V and 5 bases from J, with 16 bases between. The DNA of the CDR3 is TGCGCCAGCAGCCCCGGACAGGGAGGGGACGAGCAGTACTTC. Encoded protein: CASSPGQGGDEQYF.

The rearrangement links TRBV6-5 to TRBJ1-2; D not resolved. Germline V lookup: CDR1 MNHEY, CDR2 SVGAGI. CDR3 size: 14 residues. Trimming took off 6 bases at V and 8 bases at J, with 19 bases between the two ends. The CDR3 region has the DNA TGTGCCAGCAGCCAGTCTTCCGGGGAAAAAGGCTACACCTTC. Amino acids: CASSQSSGEKGYTF.

The chain employs TRBV30 and TRBJ2-7; 7 positions match TRBD2. The germline gives CDR1 GTSNPN, CDR2 SVGIG (reference sequence). This CDR3 is 14 amino acids long. The junction had 7 bases not matched to a gene; V was cut back by 5 bases and J by 0 bases. The CDR3 loop is CAWGKTGGSYEQYF. CDR3 sequence (DNA): TGTGCCTGGGGAAAAACGGGGGGCTCCTACGAGCAGTACTTC.

The chain has TRBV5-4 and TRBJ2-7; 9 bases fit TRBD2. Germline trimming cut 0 bases from V and 7 bases from J; bases unmatched to any gene: 5. This CDR3 comprises 14 residues. Per the germline V gene, CDR1 is SGHNT and CDR2 is YYREEE (reference sequence). In DNA form, the CDR3 reads TGTGCCAGCAGCTTGGGCGGGAGGGCTGAGGAGCAGTACTTC. It translates to CASSLGGRAEEQYF.

This clone showed up just once. CDR3 bases: TGTGCCAGCAGTAAAGGATGGGGCACAGATACGCAGTATTTT. Protein sequence: CASSKGWGTDTQYF. The rearrangement uses TRBV7-2 and TRBJ2-3; no clear D. The CDR3 contains 14 residues. The V end lost 6 bases, the J end lost 1 base, and 11 bases lay between the germline ends. The germline gives CDR1 SGHTA, CDR2 FQGNSA.

The genes are TRBV2 and TRBJ1-1; TRBD1 matches 7 bases. V trimming: 5 bases; J trimming: 3 bases; junction bases outside the gene matches: 6. Germline CDR1 reads SNHLY; CDR2 reads FYNNEI. The CDR3 has 14 residues. The DNA for the CDR3 is TGTGCCAGCAGTTCTGACAGGGCGGACACTGAAGCTTTCTTT. Its protein is CASSSDRADTEAFF.

This chain connects TRBV29-1 to TRBJ2-3, with D perhaps TRBD1 or TRBD2 (5 bases each). Germline V gene data show CDR1 as SQVTM and CDR2 as ANQGSEA. The germline V and J ends were trimmed by 6 bases and 0 bases, with 10 bases remaining between them. The CDR3 is made up of 13 amino acids. CDR3 loop: CSVWGPSTDTQYF. CDR3 bases: TGCAGCGTGTGGGGACCTAGCACAGATACGCAGTATTTT.

This chain uses TRBV15 with TRBJ1-4; D remains ambiguous. The CDR3 runs 15 residues. The germline V gene encodes CDR1 LNHNV and CDR2 YYDKDF (reference sequence). Trimming took 5 bases from V and 7 from J, leaving 17 bases between them. The CDR3 sequence is CATSPRRGSGEKLFF. The CDR3 region has the DNA TGTGCCACCAGCCCCAGAAGAGGGTCGGGTGAAAAACTGTTTTTT.

This chain uses TRBV30 with TRBJ2-5, with D perhaps matching TRBD2 (6 bases). The CDR3 spans 13 residues. V was clipped by 0 bases and J by 5 bases, with 10 bases between them. The germline CDR1 and CDR2 sequences are GTSNPN and SVGIG (reference sequence). The CDR3 protein is CAWSVGGGETQYF. The CDR3 DNA is TGTGCCTGGAGTGTGGGGGGAGGCGAGACCCAGTACTTC.

The rearrangement uses TRBV4-3 and TRBJ1-4; D uncertain. The CDR3 is 15 residues long. Germline CDR1 LGHNA, CDR2 YSLEER. V lost 2 bases and J 0 bases, leaving 7 bases between the germline ends. This CDR3 reads CASSQRTATNEKLFF. CDR3 in DNA: TGCGCCAGCAGCCAAAGGACGGCAACTAATGAAAAACTGTTTTTT.

The chain carries TRBV5-1 and TRBJ1-6; D is uncertain. Germline loops: CDR1 SGHRS, CDR2 YFSETQ. V was cut by 1 base and J by 10 bases, with 12 bases left in between. The CDR3 extends over 14 amino acids. CDR3 region: CASSLLREGSPLHF. The CDR3 coding sequence is TGCGCCAGCAGCTTGTTAAGGGAAGGGTCACCCCTCCACTTT.

The chain uses TRBV5-6 and TRBJ2-4; unclear D gene. V shed 4 bases and J shed 8 bases, with 13 bases lying between them. The CDR3 contains 13 residues. Germline loops: CDR1 SGHDT, CDR2 YYEEEE. CDR3 loop: CASSEPLTYIQYF. Here the CDR3 DNA reads TGTGCCAGCAGCGAGCCCCTTACTTACATTCAGTACTTC.

The chain uses TRBV14 and TRBJ2-2; TRBD2 aligns across 14 bases. The germline V gene has CDR1 SGHDN and CDR2 FVKESK. The CDR3 runs to 16 residues. Germline trimming cut 7 bases from V and 5 bases from J; bases unmatched to any gene: 6. CDR3 protein: CASTGLAGGMTGELFF. CDR3 in DNA: TGTGCCAGCACCGGACTAGCGGGAGGAATGACCGGGGAGCTGTTTTTT.

This clone was picked up one time. V usage is TRBV7-9 and J usage is TRBJ1-1; the D gene is possibly TRBD1 (5 bases). This CDR3 has 15 residues. CDR1 and CDR2 from the germline V gene are SEHNR and FQNEAQ (reference sequence). Trimming stripped 5 bases from V and 0 bases from J, with 13 bases between. In nucleotides, the CDR3 is TGTGCCAGCAGCCCGGGGGGGACCTTGAACACTGAAGCTTTCTTT. Translating gives CASSPGGTLNTEAFF. The full variable domain, with the rest looked up from reference TRBV7-9 and TRBJ1-1, is DTGVSQNPRHKITKRGQNVTFRCDPISEHNRLYWYRQTLGQGPEFLTYFQNEAQLEKSRLLSDRFSAERPKGSFSTLEIQRTEQGDSAMYLCASSPGGTLNTEAFFGQGTRLTVV.

A single count supports this clone. The chain combines TRBV5-1 with TRBJ2-2; no definite D call. The CDR3 consists of 12 residues. V was cut by 5 bases and J by 1 base, with 3 bases left in between. The germline CDR1 and CDR2 sequences are SGHRS and YFSETQ. For the CDR3, the DNA is TGCGCCAGCAGATTGAACACCGGGGAGCTGTTTTTT. Its translation is CASRLNTGELFF.

The genes are TRBV5-1 and TRBJ2-1, with TRBD2 identical over 7 bases. The germline CDR1 and CDR2 sequences are SGHRS and YFSETQ. CDR3 size: 13 residues. V was clipped by 3 bases and J by 8 bases; unmatched bases: 5. The CDR3 protein is CASSSREVDEQFF. The CDR3 DNA reads as TGCGCCAGCAGCTCACGGGAGGTCGATGAGCAGTTCTTC. The complete variable domain, with remaining parts taken from reference TRBV5-1 and TRBJ2-1, reads KAGVTQTPRYLIKTRGQQVTLSCSPISGHRSVSWYQQTPGQGLQFLFEYFSETQRNKGNFPGRFSGRQFSNSRSEMNVSTLELGDSALYLCASSSREVDEQFFGPGTRLTVL.

The rearrangement links TRBV19 to TRBJ2-7; possibly TRBD2 for D (6 bases). V was cut by 4 bases and J by 5 bases, with 12 bases left in between. This CDR3 comprises 13 residues. Germline V gives CDR1 LNHDA, CDR2 SQIVND (reference sequence). DNA for the CDR3: TGTGCCAGTAGTACGGACCGCGGGGACGAGCAGTACTTC. Translated, it gives CASSTDRGDEQYF.